This T cell receptor beta chain was recovered during a study of blood T cell repertoires in COVID-19. Study as a whole: The United States, Italy and Spain provided the acute and convalescent COVID-19 samples. Sources were T cells, B-cell-depleted T cells, or PBMCs; the material itself was cDNA or gDNA.

This clone has more than one count but fewer than ten. Germline V gene lookup returns CDR1 SGDLS and CDR2 YYNGEE. The CDR3 sequence is 15 residues long. V lost 8 bases and J lost 3, with 21 bases in between. Per the original methods: Reference gene primer amplification in the assay estimated nucleated cell counts. The assay was immunoSEQ multiplex PCR, and TCRdb's table has in-frame clones only and misses some. Clone size and the V and J calls come from that table; the DNA yielded D and trimming. The repertoire consists of under 85,000 clones, with about 85% occurring once and the leading ten covering roughly 5.6%.

The rearrangement joins TRBV9 to TRBJ2-7; D ambiguous. This TCR came from an elderly man with acute or convalescent COVID-19. Material for sequencing was peripheral blood. The CDR3 sequence is CASVHLLDSDYEQYF. The CDR3 nucleotides are TGTGCCAGTGTTCACCTCTTAGACTCCGACTACGAGCAGTACTTC.